This T cell receptor beta chain was recovered during a study of cytotoxic CD8 clonotypes in ibrutinib-treated CLL. On the study more broadly: Of a cohort that held 11 relapsed/refractory and around 14 treatment-naive patients, about 18 were IGHV unmutated. With a range of 6 to 36, the median treatment time before response samples were taken was roughly 12 months.

Only in-frame clones appear in the TCRdb table, and some are missing; sequencing was by immunoSEQ multiplex PCR. The data contain 100,000 to 150,000 clones, roughly 88% of them singletons. Study conclusions and caveats: The public clonotypes identified were infrequent and showed contraction or stability on treatment.

This clone was picked up a small number of times. The target antigen is unknown. The receptor was isolated from a human donor with chronic lymphocytic leukemia. The sample here was PBMCs, taken after 24 months of ibrutinib treatment.

CDR3 in amino acids: CASSSDGSGEKLFF. The DNA of the CDR3 is TGTGCCAGCAGTTCCGATGGGTCGGGGGAAAAACTGTTTTTT. The chain joins TRBV2 to TRBJ1-4, with no clear D. V lost 5 bases and J lost 8, with 15 bases in between. CDR3 length equals 14 residues. CDR1 and CDR2 (germline): SNHLY, FYNNEI.